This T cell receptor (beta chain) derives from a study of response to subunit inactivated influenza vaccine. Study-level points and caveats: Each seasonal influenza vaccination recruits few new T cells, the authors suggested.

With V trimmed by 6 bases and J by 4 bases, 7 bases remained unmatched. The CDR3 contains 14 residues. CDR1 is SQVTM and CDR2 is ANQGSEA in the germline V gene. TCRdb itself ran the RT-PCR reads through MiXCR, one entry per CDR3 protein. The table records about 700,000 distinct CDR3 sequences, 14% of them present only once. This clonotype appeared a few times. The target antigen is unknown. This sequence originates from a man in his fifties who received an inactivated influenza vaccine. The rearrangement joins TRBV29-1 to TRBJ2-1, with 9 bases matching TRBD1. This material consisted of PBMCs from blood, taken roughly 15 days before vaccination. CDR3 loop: CSVKDRGSYNEQFF. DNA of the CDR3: TGCAGCGTGAAAGACAGGGGGTCGTACAATGAGCAGTTCTTC.